A selection of T cell receptor beta chains follows, all from one sample in a study of Graves' ophthalmopathy and Graves' hyperthyroidism. TCRdb reprocessed the multiplex PCR reads with MiXCR, giving one entry per CDR3 protein. Found here are roughly 350,000 distinct CDR3 sequences, about a sixth of them singletons; the top ten hold roughly 2.6%. Input material: peripheral blood. These receptors were collected from an adult woman with stable Graves' hyperthyroidism. Both conserved end residues are part of each CDR3. The order of the fields is CDR3 protein, CDR3 DNA, clone size, V gene, D gene, J gene. The D gene is left open where the match is weak. Size is omitted from some rows. Given values are once, few, many or a class for expanded clones.

CDR3: CASSLGGGGYTF; DNA: TGTGCCAGCAGCTTGGGCGGCGGTGGCTACACCTTC; size: many; V: TRBV5-6; D: -; J: TRBJ1-2
CDR3: CASSLVSSNYGYTF; DNA: TGTGCCAGCAGCTTAGTCTCCTCTAACTATGGCTACACCTTC; size: many; V: TRBV7-8; D: -; J: TRBJ1-2
CDR3: CASSQEGGRQAFF; DNA: TGTGCCAGCAGCCAAGAGGGAGGGCGTCAAGCTTTCTTT; size: few; V: TRBV3-1; D: -; J: TRBJ1-1
CDR3: CASSPGLAGAAGANVLTF; DNA: TGCGCCAGCAGCCCGGGACTAGCGGGAGCCGCCGGGGCCAACGTCCTGACTTTC; size: many; V: TRBV5-1; D: TRBD2; J: TRBJ2-6
CDR3: CASRHKRDGNLRAKNIQYF; DNA: TGTGCCAGCAGGCACAAACGGGACGGGAACCTGAGGGCCAAAAACATTCAGTACTTC; size: many; V: TRBV6-1; D: -; J: TRBJ2-4
CDR3: CAWSPGLEDTQYF; DNA: TGTGCCTGGAGCCCTGGACTGGAGGATACCCAGTACTTC; size: many; V: TRBV30; D: -; J: TRBJ2-5
CDR3: CASSRNIFAGAYEQYF; DNA: TGTGCCAGCAGTCGAAATATATTCGCTGGGGCCTACGAGCAGTACTTC; size: once; V: TRBV9; D: -; J: TRBJ2-7
CDR3: CASSQPQVF; DNA: TGTGCCAGCAGCCAGCCCCAAGTGTTT; size: many; V: TRBV6-1; D: -; J: TRBJ1-1
CDR3: CSAITGGTRFNQPQHF; DNA: TGCAGTGCTATCACAGGGGGCACCAGATTCAATCAGCCCCAGCATTTT; size: many; V: TRBV20-1; D: TRBD1; J: TRBJ1-5
CDR3: CASSPSSGVYEQYF; DNA: TGTGCCAGCTCACCTTCTAGCGGGGTCTACGAGCAGTACTTC; size: many; V: TRBV18; D: TRBD2; J: TRBJ2-7
CDR3: CASSEGRSDGYTF; DNA: TGTGCCAGCAGTGAGGGCCGCTCAGATGGCTACACCTTC; size: many; V: TRBV2; D: -; J: TRBJ1-2
CDR3: CASRPGTGVGANYGYTF; DNA: TGTGCCAGCAGGCCCGGGACAGGGGTCGGAGCTAACTATGGCTACACCTTC; size: -; V: TRBV7-8; D: TRBD1; J: TRBJ1-2
CDR3: CASSSRLAGLSYEQYF; DNA: TGTGCCAGCAGTTCGCGACTAGCGGGACTATCCTACGAGCAGTACTTC; size: many; V: TRBV6-5; D: TRBD2; J: TRBJ2-7
CDR3: CASSQDSAAAGYTF; DNA: TGTGCCAGCAGCCAAGATTCGGCGGCAGCTGGCTACACCTTC; size: -; V: TRBV3-1; D: -; J: TRBJ1-2
CDR3: CAIGGVGTEAFF; DNA: TGTGCCATCGGAGGGGTGGGGACTGAAGCTTTCTTT; size: -; V: TRBV7-9; D: -; J: TRBJ1-1
CDR3: CAWSVEGTNTEAFF; DNA: TGTGCCTGGAGTGTAGAGGGCACCAACACTGAAGCTTTCTTT; size: few; V: TRBV30; D: -; J: TRBJ1-1
CDR3: CASSVGRGTEAFF; DNA: TGTGCCAGTAGTGTGGGAAGGGGTACTGAAGCTTTCTTT; size: -; V: TRBV19; D: -; J: TRBJ1-1
CDR3: CASGLGGAGYTF; DNA: TGTGCTAGTGGTTTGGGCGGCGCTGGCTACACCTTC; size: many; V: TRBV12-5; D: -; J: TRBJ1-2
CDR3: CASSMTAWGTEAFF; DNA: TGTGCCAGTAGTATGACCGCCTGGGGCACTGAAGCTTTCTTT; size: many; V: TRBV19; D: -; J: TRBJ1-1
CDR3: CASRVLNSPLHF; DNA: TGTGCCAGCCGGGTTCTTAATTCACCCCTCCACTTT; size: -; V: TRBV2; D: -; J: TRBJ1-6
CDR3: CASSQETWTARGYTF; DNA: TGTGCCAGCAGCCAAGAAACATGGACCGCTCGGGGCTACACCTTC; size: many; V: TRBV3-1; D: -; J: TRBJ1-2
CDR3: CSVVEGQATEAFF; DNA: TGCAGCGTTGTTGAGGGGCAGGCCACTGAAGCTTTCTTT; size: many; V: TRBV29-1; D: -; J: TRBJ1-1
CDR3: CASSNVLVKETQYF; DNA: TGTGCCAGCAGTAATGTTCTTGTTAAAGAGACCCAGTACTTC; size: many; V: TRBV6-1; D: -; J: TRBJ2-5
CDR3: CASSPPGMNTGELFF; DNA: TGTGCCAGCAGCCCTCCAGGGATGAACACCGGGGAGCTGTTTTTT; size: many; V: TRBV27; D: -; J: TRBJ2-2
CDR3: CASSSAGPANQPQHF; DNA: TGTGCCAGCAGTTCCGCAGGGCCCGCCAATCAGCCCCAGCATTTT; size: many; V: TRBV27; D: -; J: TRBJ1-5
CDR3: CAWSVVPGELFF; DNA: TGTGCCTGGAGTGTAGTGCCCGGGGAGCTGTTTTTT; size: many; V: TRBV30; D: -; J: TRBJ2-2
CDR3: CATSDSPTGSRGYTF; DNA: TGTGCCACCAGTGATTCGCCGACAGGGAGTAGGGGCTACACCTTC; size: -; V: TRBV24-1; D: TRBD1; J: TRBJ1-2
CDR3: CASSLVGEQPQHF; DNA: TGCGCCAGCAGCTTGGTCGGGGAACAGCCCCAGCATTTT; size: few; V: TRBV5-1; D: -; J: TRBJ1-5
CDR3: CAIQSQNTGELFF; DNA: TGTGCCATACAAAGTCAGAACACCGGGGAGCTGTTTTTT; size: -; V: TRBV28; D: -; J: TRBJ2-2
CDR3: CASSQAQGQGLSQPQHF; DNA: TGTGCCAGCAGCCAAGCCCAGGGACAGGGGTTGTCTCAGCCCCAGCATTTT; size: many; V: TRBV4-2; D: TRBD1; J: TRBJ1-5
CDR3: CASSQVRVRGNSGNTIYF; DNA: TGCGCCAGCAGCCAAGTCCGCGTTCGGGGAAACTCTGGAAACACCATATATTTT; size: few; V: TRBV4-1; D: -; J: TRBJ1-3
CDR3: CASADLYTQYF; DNA: TGTGCCAGCGCGGACCTCTATACGCAGTATTTT; size: -; V: TRBV6-1; D: -; J: TRBJ2-3
CDR3: CASGFTEGSGYTF; DNA: TGTGCTAGTGGTTTCACCGAGGGGTCGGGCTACACCTTC; size: many; V: TRBV12-5; D: -; J: TRBJ1-2
CDR3: CASSPSGDRVYGYTF; DNA: TGTGCCAGCTCACCATCGGGGGATCGTGTCTATGGCTACACCTTC; size: few; V: TRBV18; D: -; J: TRBJ1-2
CDR3: CASSYATSGSNEQYF; DNA: TGTGCCAGCAGTTACGCCACTAGCGGGAGCAACGAGCAGTACTTC; size: many; V: TRBV6-5; D: TRBD2; J: TRBJ2-7
CDR3: CSVPGQANMNTEAFF; DNA: TGCAGCGTACCGGGACAGGCGAACATGAACACTGAAGCTTTCTTT; size: -; V: TRBV29-1; D: TRBD1; J: TRBJ1-1